The clone carrying this T cell receptor (beta chain) was observed a handful of times. The germline V gene has CDR1 MNHNS and CDR2 SASEGT. The CDR3 spans 14 residues. The V end lost 10 bases, the J end lost 4 bases, and 16 bases lay between the germline ends. The record originates from a study of cytomegalovirus exposure and HLA in healthy donors. The wider study: Samples from HLA-typed donors yielded about 86 million unique TCRs in an early data release.

Primers included in the PCR were 60 Vbeta and 13 Jbeta primers. Clones were read by immunoSEQ multiplex PCR, and TCRdb kept only the in-frame ones, dropping some. This table holds about 160,000 clones, 60% to 80% found once. The chain is built from TRBV6-1 and TRBJ2-2; possible D gene TRBD1, 6 bases. The TCR sequence derives from a young man in good health and CMV-seropositive. The specimen was PBMCs. The DNA for the CDR3 is TGTGCCACCCAGAGGAGGACAGCCACCGGGGAGCTGTTTTTT. Translating it yields CATQRRTATGELFF.